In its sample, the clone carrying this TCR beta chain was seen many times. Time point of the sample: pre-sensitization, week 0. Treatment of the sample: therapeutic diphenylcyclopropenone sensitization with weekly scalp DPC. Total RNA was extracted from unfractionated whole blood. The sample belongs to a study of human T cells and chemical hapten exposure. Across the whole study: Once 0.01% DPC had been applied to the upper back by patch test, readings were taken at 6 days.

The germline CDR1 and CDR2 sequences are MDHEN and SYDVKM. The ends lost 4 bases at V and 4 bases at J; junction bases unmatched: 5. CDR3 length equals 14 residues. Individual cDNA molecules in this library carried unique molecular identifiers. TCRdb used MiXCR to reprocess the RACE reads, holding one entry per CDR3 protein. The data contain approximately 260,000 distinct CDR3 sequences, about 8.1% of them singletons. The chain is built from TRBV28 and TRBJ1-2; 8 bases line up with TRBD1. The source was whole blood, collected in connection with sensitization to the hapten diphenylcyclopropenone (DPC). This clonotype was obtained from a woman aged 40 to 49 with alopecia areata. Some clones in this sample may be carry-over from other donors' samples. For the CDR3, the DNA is TGTGCCAGCAGTTCACGACAGGGGATCTATGGCTACACCTTC. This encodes CASSSRQGIYGYTF.